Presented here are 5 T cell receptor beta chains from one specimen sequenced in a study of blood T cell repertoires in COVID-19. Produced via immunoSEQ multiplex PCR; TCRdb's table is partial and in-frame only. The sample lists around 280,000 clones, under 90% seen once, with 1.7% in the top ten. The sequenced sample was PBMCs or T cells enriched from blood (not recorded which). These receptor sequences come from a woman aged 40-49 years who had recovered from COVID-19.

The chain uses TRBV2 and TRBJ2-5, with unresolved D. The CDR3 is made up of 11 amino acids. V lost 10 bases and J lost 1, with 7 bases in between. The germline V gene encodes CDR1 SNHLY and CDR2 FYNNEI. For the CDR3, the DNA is TGTGCCAACAGAGCCCAAGAGACCCAGTACTTC. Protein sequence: CANRAQETQYF.

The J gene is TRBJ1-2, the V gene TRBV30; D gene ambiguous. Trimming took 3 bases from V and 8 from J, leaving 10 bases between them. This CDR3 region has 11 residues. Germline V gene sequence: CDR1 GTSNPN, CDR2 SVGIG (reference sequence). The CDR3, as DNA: TGTGCCTGGAGGGACTATGGCGGCTACACCTTC. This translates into CAWRDYGGYTF.

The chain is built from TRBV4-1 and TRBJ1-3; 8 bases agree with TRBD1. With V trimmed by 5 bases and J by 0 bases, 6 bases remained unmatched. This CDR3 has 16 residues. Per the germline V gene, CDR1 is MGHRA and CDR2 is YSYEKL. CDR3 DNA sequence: TGCGCCAGCAGCTCGCCGGGACAGGACTCTGGAAACACCATATATTTT. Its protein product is CASSSPGQDSGNTIYF.

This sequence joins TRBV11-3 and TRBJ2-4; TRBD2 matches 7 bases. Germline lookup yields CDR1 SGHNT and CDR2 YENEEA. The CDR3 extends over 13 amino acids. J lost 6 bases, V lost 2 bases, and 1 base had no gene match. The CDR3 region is CASSLSSGNIQYF. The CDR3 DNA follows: TGTGCCAGCAGCTTATCTAGCGGAAACATTCAGTACTTC.

The CDR3 protein is CASSLTGIINQPQHF. CDR3 in DNA: TGTGCCAGCAGCTTGACCGGGATCATCAATCAGCCCCAGCATTTT. The chain uses TRBV9 and TRBJ1-5; D gene uncertain. The CDR3 is 15 amino acids. The V end was cut by 4 bases, the J end by 3 bases, with 14 bases between. Germline V gene sequence: CDR1 SGDLS, CDR2 YYNGEE.